This T cell receptor (beta chain) stems from a study of vaccination effects on CD4 cells after COVID-19. Trimming removed 5 bases from V and 5 bases from J, with 16 bases in between. The CDR3 totals 14 residues. Germline lookup yields CDR1 GTSNPN and CDR2 SVGIG (reference sequence). Having been cultured for 9 to 11 days, the cells underwent CD4+ T cell isolation. All participants had two doses of either the BNT162b2 or mRNA-1273 vaccine. A few counts support this clone. No antigen is known for it. Data came from immunoSEQ multiplex PCR; TCRdb stores just in-frame clones and leaves some out. The data contain roughly 45,000 clones, 72% of them singletons.

The TCR was taken from a human donor who received a COVID-19 vaccine. Sample: CD4+ T cells from PBMCs cultured without peptide, taken after COVID-19 vaccination. The chain links TRBV30 to TRBJ1-5, with a possible D match to TRBD1 (6 bases). The CDR3 loop reads CAWGEGGLDQPQHF. CDR3 DNA: TGTGCCTGGGGGGAGGGGGGCTTGGATCAGCCCCAGCATTTT. Drawing the rest from reference TRBV30 and TRBJ1-5, the complete variable domain is SQTIHQWPATLVQPVGSPLSLECTVEGTSNPNLYWYRQAAGRGLQLLFYSVGIGQISSEVPQNLSASRPQDRQFILSSKKLLLSDSGFYLCAWGEGGLDQPQHFGDGTRLSIL.